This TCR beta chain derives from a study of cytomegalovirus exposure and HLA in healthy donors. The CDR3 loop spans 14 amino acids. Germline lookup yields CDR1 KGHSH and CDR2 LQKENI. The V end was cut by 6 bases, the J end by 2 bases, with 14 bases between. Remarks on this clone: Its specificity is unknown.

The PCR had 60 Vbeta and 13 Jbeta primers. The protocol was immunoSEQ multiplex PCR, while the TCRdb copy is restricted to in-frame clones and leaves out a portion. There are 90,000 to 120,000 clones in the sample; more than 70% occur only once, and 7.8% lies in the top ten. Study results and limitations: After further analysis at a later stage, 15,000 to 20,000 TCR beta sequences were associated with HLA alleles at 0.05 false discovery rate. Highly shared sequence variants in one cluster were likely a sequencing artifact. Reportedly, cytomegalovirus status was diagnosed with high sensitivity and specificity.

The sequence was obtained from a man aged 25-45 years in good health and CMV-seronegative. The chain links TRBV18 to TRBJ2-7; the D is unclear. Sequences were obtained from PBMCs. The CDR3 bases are TGTGCCAGCTCCCCGGCGGCGGTAGCCTACGAGCAGTACTTC. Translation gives CASSPAAVAYEQYF.